This T cell receptor (beta chain) comes out of a study of CD8 T cells in Susac syndrome (dated by TCRdb to between 2018 and 2021). As for the study more broadly: Repertoire sequencing was used to test whether CD8+ T cell activation and differentiation in Susac syndrome was antigen driven. Clonality of the CD8+ T cell repertoire was compared between eleven to twelve healthy donors, approximately 14 Susac syndrome patients and some 15 multiple sclerosis patients.

Peripheral blood CD8+ and CD4+ T cells from healthy donors, Susac syndrome patients and multiple sclerosis patients were profiled using high-throughput TCR beta sequencing. The healthy donors served as controls matched for age and sex. Bulk CD8+ and CD4+ T cells were purified by magnetic negative isolation, whereas CD8+ TEMRA cells were enriched by FACS. Blood was drawn into EDTA tubes, processed within 24 hours, and PBMCs were isolated by density gradient centrifugation. PBMCs intended for TCR sequencing were cryopreserved in liquid nitrogen and were subsequently thawed in a 37 degrees C water bath. A purity of at least 90% was achieved for sorted or isolated CD4+, CD8+ and CD8+ TEMRA cells. RNA was extracted using the RNeasy kit, and about 0.5 to 1 ug of the RNA was reverse transcribed with random hexamers. The immunoSEQ multiplex PCR assay, covering 54 Vbeta and 13 Jbeta segments, was used to amplify TCR beta CDR3 regions. Bias from PCR amplification was corrected by using a synthetic template baseline for primer optimization and for computational correction. The paper's data handling went like this. Reads were assigned to V, D and J genes according to IMGT and analyzed in immunoSEQ Analyzer, with only productive sequences retained. To calculate clonality, Shannon entropy was normalized by log2 of the number of productive unique sequences and then subtracted from one. For each patient and control, public and private clones were evaluated within the 100 most prevalent clones. Clones were defined as Susac-specific when absent from the healthy and MS cohorts, from 1,000 to 1,100 published viral clones and from other ImmuneACCESS disease sequences. TCRdb ran its own pipeline on the public reads, namely fastp trimming at Q25 and MiXCR clone calling, and kept in-frame beta chains. Merged by CDR3 protein, the rows form single entries marked with the most common genes and DNA. In this record, the V and J calls reflect TCRdb's handling and not the investigators' own analysis. The sample contains tens of thousands of distinct CDR3 sequences, over 85% of them found a single time. Clones ranked in the top ten supply less than 0.65% of the sample.

Points the paper makes about the study in general: The number of individuals in the TCR sequencing and HLA analysis was recognized as being relatively small.

Spanning cysteine to phenylalanine, the CDR3 consists of 12 amino acids. The read is trimmed to its CDR3 DNA, 36 bases read in frame from base 1. V and J are trimmed by 9 bases and 10 bases, and the gene matches miss 6 bases of the junction. Per the germline V gene, MDHEN is the CDR1 and SYDVKM is the CDR2. Worth noting for this clonotype: Its antigen target is currently unknown. Per-base quality was not reported, and no clone a single base away is much larger than it.

The source is a human donor in good health. This chain is built from TRBV28 and TRBJ2-3; TRBD1 matches 11 bases in the middle. The sample comprised CD8+ T cells from PBMCs. The CDR3 region has the sequence CASSGTGGAQYF. In nucleotides, the sequence is TGTGCCAGTTCCGGGACAGGGGGAGCGCAGTATTTT.